This T cell receptor beta chain was found in a study of molecular identifiers for immune sequencing clone quantification. Only a few counts were recorded for this clonotype. The CDR3 is 15 residues long. Trimming shortened V by 3 bases and J by 4 bases, and 19 bases separated the two germline ends. Germline V gene sequence: CDR1 DFQATT, CDR2 SNEGSKA (reference sequence). TCRdb re-derived calls from the PCR reads in MiXCR, one entry per CDR3 protein. The sample comprises some 320,000 distinct CDR3 sequences, 20% to 25% of which are singletons, and 0.81% rests with the top ten. What was sequenced was naive CD8+ T cells from blood, with Jurkat cell RNA spiked in. Subset noted: FACS-sorted CD8+CD4-CCR7+CD45RA+ naive T cells. The chain employs TRBV20-1 and TRBJ2-7; D possibly corresponds to TRBD1 (5 bases). The receptor was isolated from a human donor in good health. Some libraries in this study had Jurkat cell RNA spiked in. This chain's CDR3 is CSASLLQTVGYEQYF. The CDR3 DNA sequence: TGCAGTGCTAGTTTGCTTCAGACAGTCGGGTACGAGCAGTACTTC.